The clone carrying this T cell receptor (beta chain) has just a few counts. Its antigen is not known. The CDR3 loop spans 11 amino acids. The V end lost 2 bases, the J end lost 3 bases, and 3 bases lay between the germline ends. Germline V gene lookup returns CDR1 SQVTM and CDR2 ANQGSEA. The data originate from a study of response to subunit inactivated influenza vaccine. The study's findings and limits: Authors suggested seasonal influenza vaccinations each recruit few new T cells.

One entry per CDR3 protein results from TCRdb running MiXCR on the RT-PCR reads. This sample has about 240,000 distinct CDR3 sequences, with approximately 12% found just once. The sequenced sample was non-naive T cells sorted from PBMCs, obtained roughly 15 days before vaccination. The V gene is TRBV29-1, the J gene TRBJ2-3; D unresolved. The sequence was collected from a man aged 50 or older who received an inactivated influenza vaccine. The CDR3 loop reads CSVEFTDTQYF. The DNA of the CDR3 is TGCAGCGTTGAATTTACAGATACGCAGTATTTT.